The subject of this entry is one T cell receptor (beta chain). Antigen: not known. This entry is derived from a study of CD8 T cells in ankylosing spondylitis. TCRdb analysed the 5' RACE reads with MiXCR anew, one entry per CDR3 protein. The sample records about 150,000 distinct CDR3 sequences, around a third being singletons. The germline V gene encodes CDR1 LGHDT and CDR2 YNNKEL (reference sequence). V lost 0 bases and J lost 4, with 12 bases in between. This CDR3 has 15 amino acids. The study's findings and limits: As for the disease-linked clones, they showed a CD8+ phenotype and occurred at relatively low frequencies in peripheral blood. As reported, disease-linked clones showed significant enrichment in matched ankylosing spondylitis synovial fluid. What seemed typical of ankylosing spondylitis blood was a TCR beta motif built from eight highly homologous variants.

This receptor was taken from a male donor with ankylosing spondylitis. The gene calls are TRBV3-1 and TRBJ1-2; perhaps TRBD1 as D (5 bases). The source material was synovial fluid, either unsorted or a sorted T cell fraction (not recorded which). The CDR3 reads CASSQEGARSYGYTF. CDR3 in DNA: TGTGCCAGCAGCCAAGAAGGGGCGCGGAGCTATGGCTACACCTTC.